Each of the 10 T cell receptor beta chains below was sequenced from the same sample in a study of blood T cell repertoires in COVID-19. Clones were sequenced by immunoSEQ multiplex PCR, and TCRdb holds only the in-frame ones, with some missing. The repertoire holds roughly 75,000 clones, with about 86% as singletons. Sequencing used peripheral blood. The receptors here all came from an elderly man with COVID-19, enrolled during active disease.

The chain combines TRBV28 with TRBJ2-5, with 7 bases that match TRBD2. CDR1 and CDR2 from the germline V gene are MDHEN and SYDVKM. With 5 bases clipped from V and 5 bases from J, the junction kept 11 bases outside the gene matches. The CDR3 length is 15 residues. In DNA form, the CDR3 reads TGTGCCAGCAGTCCCCTTGGGGGGGGAGCTGAGACCCAGTACTTC. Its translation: CASSPLGGGAETQYF.

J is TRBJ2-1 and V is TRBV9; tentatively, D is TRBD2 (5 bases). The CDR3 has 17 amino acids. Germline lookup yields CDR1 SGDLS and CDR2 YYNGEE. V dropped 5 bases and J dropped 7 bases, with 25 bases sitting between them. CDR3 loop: CASSGSLGILSTNEQFF. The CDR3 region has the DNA TGTGCCAGCAGTGGGAGCCTGGGCATTCTCTCGACAAATGAGCAGTTCTTC.

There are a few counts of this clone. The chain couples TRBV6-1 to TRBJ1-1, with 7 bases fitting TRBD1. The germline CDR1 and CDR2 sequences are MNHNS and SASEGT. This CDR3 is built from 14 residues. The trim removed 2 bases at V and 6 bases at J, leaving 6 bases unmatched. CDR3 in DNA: TGTGCCAGCAGTGAACGGGGTACAGGGGCTGAAGCTTTCTTT. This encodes CASSERGTGAEAFF.

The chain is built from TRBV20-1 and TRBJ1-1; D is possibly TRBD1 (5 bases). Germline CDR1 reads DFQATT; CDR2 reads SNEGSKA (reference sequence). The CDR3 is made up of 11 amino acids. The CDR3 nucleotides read TGCAGATGTACAGGGAACACTGAAGCTTTCTTT. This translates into CRCTGNTEAFF.

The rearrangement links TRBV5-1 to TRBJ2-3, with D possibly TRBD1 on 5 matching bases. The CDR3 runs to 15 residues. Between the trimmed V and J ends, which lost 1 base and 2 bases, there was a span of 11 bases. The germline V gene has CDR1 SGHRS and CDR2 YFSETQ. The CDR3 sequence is CASSLSPGYTDTQYF. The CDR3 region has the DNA TGCGCCAGCAGCTTGAGTCCAGGGTACACAGATACGCAGTATTTT.

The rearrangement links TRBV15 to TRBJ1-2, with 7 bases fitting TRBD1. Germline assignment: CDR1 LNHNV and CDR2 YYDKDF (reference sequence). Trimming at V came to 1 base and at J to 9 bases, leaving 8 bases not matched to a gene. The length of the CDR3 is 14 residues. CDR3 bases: TGTGCCACCAGCAGAGTAGGAGGGGGCCAAAGCTACACCTTC. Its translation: CATSRVGGGQSYTF.

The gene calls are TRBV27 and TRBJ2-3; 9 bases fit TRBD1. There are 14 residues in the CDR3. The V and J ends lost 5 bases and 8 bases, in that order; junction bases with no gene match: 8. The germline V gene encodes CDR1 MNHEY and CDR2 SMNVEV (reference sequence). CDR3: CASSTNRGRSTQYF. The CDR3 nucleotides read TGTGCCAGCAGTACAAACAGGGGGCGGAGTACGCAGTATTTT.

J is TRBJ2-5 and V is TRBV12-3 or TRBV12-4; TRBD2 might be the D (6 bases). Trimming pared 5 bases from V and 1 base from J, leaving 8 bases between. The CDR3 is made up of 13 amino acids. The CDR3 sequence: CASSRGSQETQYF. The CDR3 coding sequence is TGTGCCAGCAGTCGGGGGTCCCAAGAGACCCAGTACTTC.

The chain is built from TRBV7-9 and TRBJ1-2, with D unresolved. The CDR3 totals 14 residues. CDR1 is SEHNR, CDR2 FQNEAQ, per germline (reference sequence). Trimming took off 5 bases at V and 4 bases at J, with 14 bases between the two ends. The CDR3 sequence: CASSHTGITYGYTF. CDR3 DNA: TGTGCCAGCAGCCACACCGGGATAACCTATGGCTACACCTTC.

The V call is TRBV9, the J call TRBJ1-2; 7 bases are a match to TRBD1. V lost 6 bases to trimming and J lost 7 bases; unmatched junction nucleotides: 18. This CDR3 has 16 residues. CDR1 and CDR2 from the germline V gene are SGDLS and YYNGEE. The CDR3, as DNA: TGTGCCAGCACGCCAGACATGTCGACAGGGCGCCTTGGCTACACCTTC. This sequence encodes CASTPDMSTGRLGYTF.